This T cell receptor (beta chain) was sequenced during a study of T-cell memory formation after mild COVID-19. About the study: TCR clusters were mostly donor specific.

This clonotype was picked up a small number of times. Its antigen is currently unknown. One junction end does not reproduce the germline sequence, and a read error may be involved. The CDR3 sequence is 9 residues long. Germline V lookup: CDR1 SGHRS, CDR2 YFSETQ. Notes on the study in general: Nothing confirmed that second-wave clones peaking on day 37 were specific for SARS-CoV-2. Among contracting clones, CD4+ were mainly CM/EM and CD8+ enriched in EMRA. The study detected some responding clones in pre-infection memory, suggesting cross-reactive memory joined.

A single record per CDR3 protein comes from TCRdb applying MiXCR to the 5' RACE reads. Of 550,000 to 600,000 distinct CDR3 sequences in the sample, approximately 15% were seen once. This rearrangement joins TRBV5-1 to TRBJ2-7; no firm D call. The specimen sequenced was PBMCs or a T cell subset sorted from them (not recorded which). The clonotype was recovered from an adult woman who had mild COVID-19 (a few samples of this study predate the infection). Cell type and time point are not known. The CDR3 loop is CASSPPRLF. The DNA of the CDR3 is TGCGCCAGCAGCCCCCCTCGGCTGTTC.